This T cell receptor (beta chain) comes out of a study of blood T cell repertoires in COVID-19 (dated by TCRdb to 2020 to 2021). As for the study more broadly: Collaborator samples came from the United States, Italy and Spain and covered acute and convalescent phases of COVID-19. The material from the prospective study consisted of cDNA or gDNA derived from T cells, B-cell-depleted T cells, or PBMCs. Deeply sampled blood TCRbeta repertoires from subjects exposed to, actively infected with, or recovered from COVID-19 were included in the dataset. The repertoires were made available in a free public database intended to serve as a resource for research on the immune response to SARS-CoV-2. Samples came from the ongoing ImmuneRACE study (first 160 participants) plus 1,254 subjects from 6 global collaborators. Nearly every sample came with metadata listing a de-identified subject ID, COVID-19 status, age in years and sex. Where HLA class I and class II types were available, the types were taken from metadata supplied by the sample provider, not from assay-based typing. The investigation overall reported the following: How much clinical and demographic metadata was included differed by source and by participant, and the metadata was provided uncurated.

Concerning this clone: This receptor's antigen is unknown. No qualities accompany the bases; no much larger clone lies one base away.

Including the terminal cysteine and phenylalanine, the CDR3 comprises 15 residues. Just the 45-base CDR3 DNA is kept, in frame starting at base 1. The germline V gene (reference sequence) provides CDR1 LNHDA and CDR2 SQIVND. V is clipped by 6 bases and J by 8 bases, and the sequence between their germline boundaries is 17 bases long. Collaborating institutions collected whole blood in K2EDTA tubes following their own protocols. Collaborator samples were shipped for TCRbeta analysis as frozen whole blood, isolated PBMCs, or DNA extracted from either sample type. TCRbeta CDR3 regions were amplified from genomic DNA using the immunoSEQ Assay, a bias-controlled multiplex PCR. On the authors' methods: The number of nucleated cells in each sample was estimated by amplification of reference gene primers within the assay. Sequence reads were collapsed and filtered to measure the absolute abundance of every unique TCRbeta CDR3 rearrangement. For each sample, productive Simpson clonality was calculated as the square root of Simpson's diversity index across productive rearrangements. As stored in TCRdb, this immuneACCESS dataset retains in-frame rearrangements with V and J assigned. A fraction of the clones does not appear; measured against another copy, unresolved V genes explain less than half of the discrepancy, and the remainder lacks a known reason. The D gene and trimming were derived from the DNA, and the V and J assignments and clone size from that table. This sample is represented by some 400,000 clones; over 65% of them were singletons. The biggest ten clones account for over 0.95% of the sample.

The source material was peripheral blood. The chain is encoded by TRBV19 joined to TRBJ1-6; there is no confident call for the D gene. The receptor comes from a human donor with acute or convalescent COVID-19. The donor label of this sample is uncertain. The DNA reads TGTGCCAGTAGCCGCGATCCGGGAGGGTATTCACCCCTCCACTTT. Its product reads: CASSRDPGGYSPLHF. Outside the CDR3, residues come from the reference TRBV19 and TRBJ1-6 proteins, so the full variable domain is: DGGITQSPKYLFRKEGQNVTLSCEQNLNHDAMYWYRQDPGQGLRLIYYSQIVNDFQKGDIAEGYSVSREKKESFPLTVTSAQKNPTAFYLCASSRDPGGYSPLHFGNGTRLTVT.